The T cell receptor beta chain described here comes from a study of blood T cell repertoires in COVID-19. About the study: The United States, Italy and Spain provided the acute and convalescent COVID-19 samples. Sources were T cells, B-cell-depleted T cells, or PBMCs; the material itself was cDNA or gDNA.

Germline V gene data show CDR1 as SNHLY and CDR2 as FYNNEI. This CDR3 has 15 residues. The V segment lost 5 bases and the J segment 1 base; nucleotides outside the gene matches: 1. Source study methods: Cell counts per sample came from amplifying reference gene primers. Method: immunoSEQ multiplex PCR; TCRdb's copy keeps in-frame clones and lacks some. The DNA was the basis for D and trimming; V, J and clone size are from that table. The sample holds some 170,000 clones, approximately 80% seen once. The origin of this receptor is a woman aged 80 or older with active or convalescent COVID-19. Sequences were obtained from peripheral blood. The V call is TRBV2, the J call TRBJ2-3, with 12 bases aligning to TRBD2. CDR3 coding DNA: TGTGCCAGCAGTCTAGCGGGGGGGGGCACAGATACGCAGTATTTT. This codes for CASSLAGGGTDTQYF.